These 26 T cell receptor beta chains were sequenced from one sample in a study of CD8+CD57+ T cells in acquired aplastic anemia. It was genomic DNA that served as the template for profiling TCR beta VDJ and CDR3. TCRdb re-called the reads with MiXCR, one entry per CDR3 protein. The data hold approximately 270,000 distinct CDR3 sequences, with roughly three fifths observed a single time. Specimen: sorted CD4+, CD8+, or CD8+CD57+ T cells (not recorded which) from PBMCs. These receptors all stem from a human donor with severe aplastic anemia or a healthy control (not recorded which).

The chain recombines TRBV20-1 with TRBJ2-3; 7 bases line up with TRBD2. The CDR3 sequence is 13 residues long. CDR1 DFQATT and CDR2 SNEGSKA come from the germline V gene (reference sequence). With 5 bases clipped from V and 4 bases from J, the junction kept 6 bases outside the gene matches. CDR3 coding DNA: TGCAGTGCTTCGGGACTAATAGCAGATACGCAGTATTTT. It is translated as CSASGLIADTQYF.

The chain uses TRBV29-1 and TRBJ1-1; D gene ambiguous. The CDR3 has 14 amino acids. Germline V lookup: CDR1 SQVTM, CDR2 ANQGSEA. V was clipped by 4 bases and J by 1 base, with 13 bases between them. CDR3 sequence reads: CSVAPSGSNTEAFF. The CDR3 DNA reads TGCAGCGTTGCGCCGTCCGGATCGAACACTGAAGCTTTCTTT.

CDR3 sequence: CATSREGRDNSPLHF. CDR3 nucleotide sequence: TGTGCCACCAGCAGAGAAGGGAGGGATAATTCACCCCTCCACTTT. The chain joins TRBV15 to TRBJ1-6, with D unresolved. Germline V gives CDR1 LNHNV, CDR2 YYDKDF (reference sequence). Between the trimmed V and J ends, which lost 0 bases and 5 bases, there was a span of 8 bases. The CDR3 length is 15 residues.

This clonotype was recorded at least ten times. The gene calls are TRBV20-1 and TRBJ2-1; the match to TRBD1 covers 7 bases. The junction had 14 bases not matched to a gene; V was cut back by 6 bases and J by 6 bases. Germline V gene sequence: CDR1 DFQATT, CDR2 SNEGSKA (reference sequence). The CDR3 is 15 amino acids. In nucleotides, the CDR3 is TGCAGTGCCCCCCGATGGACAGGTGTCACCAATGAGCAGTTCTTC. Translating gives CSAPRWTGVTNEQFF.

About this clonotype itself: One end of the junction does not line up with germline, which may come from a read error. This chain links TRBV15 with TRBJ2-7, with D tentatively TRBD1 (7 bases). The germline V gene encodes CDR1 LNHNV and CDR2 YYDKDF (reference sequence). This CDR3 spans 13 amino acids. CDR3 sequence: CATSGGTVREQYF. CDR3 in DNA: TGTGCCACCAGCGGAGGGACAGTACGCGAGCAGTACTTT.

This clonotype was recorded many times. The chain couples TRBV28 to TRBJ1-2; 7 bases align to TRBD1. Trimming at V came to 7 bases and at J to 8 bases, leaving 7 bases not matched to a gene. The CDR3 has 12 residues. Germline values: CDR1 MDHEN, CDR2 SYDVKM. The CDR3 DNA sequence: TGTGCCAGCACTGACAGGGTGCGCGGCTACACCTTC. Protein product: CASTDRVRGYTF.

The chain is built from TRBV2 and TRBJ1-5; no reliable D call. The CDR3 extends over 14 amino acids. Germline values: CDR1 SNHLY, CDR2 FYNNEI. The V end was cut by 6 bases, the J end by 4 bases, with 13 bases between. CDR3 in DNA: TGTGCCAGCAGGGGCCGCCAGGAGAATCAGCCCCAGCATTTT. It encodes CASRGRQENQPQHF.

CDR3 nucleotides: TGCGCCAGCAGGGCAGGACAGGAGAACACCGGGGAGCTGTTTTTT. Amino acids: CASRAGQENTGELFF. The V gene is TRBV10-1, the J gene TRBJ2-2, with TRBD1 identical over 7 bases. CDR3 length equals 15 residues. Trimming took 6 bases from V and 1 from J; bases not matched to a gene: 5. The germline CDR1 and CDR2 sequences are WNHNN and SYGVQD (reference sequence).

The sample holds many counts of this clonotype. CDR3 nucleotides: TGTGCCAGCAGCGTAGGGACAGGATGGAATCAGCCCCAGCATTTT. Amino acid sequence: CASSVGTGWNQPQHF. The chain links TRBV6-5 to TRBJ1-5, with 8 bases matching TRBD1. CDR1 and CDR2 from the germline V gene are MNHEY and SVGAGI. V was pared by 6 bases and J by 4 bases, with 8 bases of the junction left unmatched. The length of the CDR3 is 15 residues.

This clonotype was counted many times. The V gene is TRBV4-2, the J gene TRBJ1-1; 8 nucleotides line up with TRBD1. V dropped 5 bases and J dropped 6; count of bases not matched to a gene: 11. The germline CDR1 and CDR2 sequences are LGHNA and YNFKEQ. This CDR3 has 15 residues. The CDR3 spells CASSSHGQGLAEAFF. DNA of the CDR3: TGTGCCAGCAGCTCGCACGGACAGGGATTAGCTGAAGCTTTCTTT.

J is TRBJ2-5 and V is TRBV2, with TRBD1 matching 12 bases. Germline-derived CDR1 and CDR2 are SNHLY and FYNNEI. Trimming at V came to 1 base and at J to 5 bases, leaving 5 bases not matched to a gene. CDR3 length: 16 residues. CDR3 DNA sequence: TGTGCCAGCAGTGAAGGGGGACAGGGGGCCGGGGAGACCCAGTACTTC. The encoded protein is CASSEGGQGAGETQYF.

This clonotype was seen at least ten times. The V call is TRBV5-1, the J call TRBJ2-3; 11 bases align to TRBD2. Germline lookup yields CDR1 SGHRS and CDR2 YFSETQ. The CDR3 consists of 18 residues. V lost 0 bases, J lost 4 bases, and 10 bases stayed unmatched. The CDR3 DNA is TGCGCCAGCAGCTTGGTACTAGCGGGGGCTTTTTCGGCAGATACGCAGTATTTT. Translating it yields CASSLVLAGAFSADTQYF.

CDR3 sequence (DNA): TGTGCCAGCGCCGACACACACGCGGGGGCTGGAAACACCATATATTTT. Residues: CASADTHAGAGNTIYF. This chain links TRBV7-9 with TRBJ1-3; a weak D match, TRBD1 (5 bases). V was clipped by 8 bases and J by 2 bases, with 19 bases between them. The CDR3 is 16 residues long. Germline CDR1 SEHNR, CDR2 FQNEAQ (reference sequence).

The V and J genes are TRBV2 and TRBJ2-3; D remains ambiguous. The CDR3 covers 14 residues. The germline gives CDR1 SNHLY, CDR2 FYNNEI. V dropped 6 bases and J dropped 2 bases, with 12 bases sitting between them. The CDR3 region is CASRPTSFTDTQYF. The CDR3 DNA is TGTGCCAGCAGACCAACTTCTTTCACAGATACGCAGTATTTT. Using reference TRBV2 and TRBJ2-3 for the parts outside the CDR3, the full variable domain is EPEVTQTPSHQVTQMGQEVILRCVPISNHLYFYWYRQILGQKVEFLVSFYNNEISEKSEIFDDQFSVERPDGSNFTLKIRSTKLEDSAMYFCASRPTSFTDTQYFGPGTRLTVL.

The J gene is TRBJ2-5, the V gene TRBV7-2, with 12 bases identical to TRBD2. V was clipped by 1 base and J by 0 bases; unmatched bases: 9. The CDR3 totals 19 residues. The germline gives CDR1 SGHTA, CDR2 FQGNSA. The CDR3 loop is CASSLGRRLAGANQETQYF. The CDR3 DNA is TGTGCCAGCAGCTTAGGTCGTCGACTAGCGGGGGCGAACCAAGAGACCCAGTACTTC.

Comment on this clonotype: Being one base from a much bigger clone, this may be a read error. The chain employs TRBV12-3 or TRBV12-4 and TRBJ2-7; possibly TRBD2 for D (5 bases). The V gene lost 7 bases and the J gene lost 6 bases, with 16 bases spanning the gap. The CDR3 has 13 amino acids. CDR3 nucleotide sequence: TGTGCCAGCAAACTGGTCGCGGCGGGCGAGCAGTACTTC. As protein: CASKLVAAGEQYF.

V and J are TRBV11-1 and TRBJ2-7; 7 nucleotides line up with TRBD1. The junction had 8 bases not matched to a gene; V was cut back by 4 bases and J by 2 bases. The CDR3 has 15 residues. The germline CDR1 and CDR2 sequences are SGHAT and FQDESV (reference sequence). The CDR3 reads CASSSPGQSPYEQYF. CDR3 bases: TGTGCCAGCAGCTCGCCGGGACAGTCGCCCTACGAGCAGTACTTC.

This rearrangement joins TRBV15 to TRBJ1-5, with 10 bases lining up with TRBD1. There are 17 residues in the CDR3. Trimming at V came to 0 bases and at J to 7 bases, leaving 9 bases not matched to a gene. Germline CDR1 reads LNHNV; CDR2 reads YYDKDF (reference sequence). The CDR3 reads CATSRESGTGVRQPQHF. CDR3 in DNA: TGTGCCACCAGCAGAGAATCTGGGACAGGGGTGCGCCAGCCCCAGCATTTT.

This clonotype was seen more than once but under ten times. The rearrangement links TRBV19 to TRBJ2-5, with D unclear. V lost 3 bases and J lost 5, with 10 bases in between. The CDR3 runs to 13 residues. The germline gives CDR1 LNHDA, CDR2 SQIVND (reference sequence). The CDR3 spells CASSISRRETQYF. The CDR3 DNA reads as TGTGCCAGTAGTATTTCGCGCCGGGAGACCCAGTACTTC.

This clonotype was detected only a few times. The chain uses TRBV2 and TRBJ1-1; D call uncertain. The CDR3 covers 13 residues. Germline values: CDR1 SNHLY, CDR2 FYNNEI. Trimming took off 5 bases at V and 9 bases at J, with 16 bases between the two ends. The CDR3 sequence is CASSSFDGSQAFF. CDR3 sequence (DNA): TGTGCCAGCAGTTCTTTCGACGGATCCCAAGCTTTCTTT.

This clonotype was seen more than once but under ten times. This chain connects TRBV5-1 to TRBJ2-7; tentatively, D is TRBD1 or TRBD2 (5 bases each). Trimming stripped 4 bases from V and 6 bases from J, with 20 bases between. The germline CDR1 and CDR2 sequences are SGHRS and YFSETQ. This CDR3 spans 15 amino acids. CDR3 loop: CASSHPGTASVEQYF. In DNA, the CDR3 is TGCGCCAGCAGCCATCCCGGGACCGCCTCCGTCGAGCAGTACTTC.

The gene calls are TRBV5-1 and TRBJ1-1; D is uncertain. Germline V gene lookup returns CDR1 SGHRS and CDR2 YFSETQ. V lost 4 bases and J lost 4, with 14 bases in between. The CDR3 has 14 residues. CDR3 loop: CASSLTDGGTEAFF. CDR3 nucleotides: TGCGCCAGCAGCCTCACTGACGGAGGCACTGAAGCTTTCTTT. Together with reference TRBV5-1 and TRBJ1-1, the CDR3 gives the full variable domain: KAGVTQTPRYLIKTRGQQVTLSCSPISGHRSVSWYQQTPGQGLQFLFEYFSETQRNKGNFPGRFSGRQFSNSRSEMNVSTLELGDSALYLCASSLTDGGTEAFFGQGTRLTVV.

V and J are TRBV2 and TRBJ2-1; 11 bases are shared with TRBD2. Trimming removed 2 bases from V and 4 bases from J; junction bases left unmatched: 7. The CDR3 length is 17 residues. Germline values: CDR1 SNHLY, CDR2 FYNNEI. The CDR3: CASSERLAGGVYNEQFF. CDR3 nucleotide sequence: TGTGCCAGCAGTGAAAGGCTAGCGGGGGGCGTTTACAATGAGCAGTTCTTC.

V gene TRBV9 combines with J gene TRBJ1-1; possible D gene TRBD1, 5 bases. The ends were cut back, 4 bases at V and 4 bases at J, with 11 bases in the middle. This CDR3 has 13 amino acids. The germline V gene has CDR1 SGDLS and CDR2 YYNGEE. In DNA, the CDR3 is TGTGCCAGCAGCCGGGACTCTGTCACTGAAGCTTTCTTT. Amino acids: CASSRDSVTEAFF.

The CDR3 sequence is CASSVRDSSSGEQFF. CDR3 sequence (DNA): TGTGCCAGCAGTGTGCGGGACAGTTCCTCCGGTGAGCAGTTCTTC. The genes are TRBV2 and TRBJ2-1; possible D gene TRBD1, 7 bases. The V gene's germline CDR1 is SNHLY and CDR2 FYNNEI. Trimming took 4 bases from V and 9 from J, leaving 19 bases between them. This CDR3 has 15 amino acids.

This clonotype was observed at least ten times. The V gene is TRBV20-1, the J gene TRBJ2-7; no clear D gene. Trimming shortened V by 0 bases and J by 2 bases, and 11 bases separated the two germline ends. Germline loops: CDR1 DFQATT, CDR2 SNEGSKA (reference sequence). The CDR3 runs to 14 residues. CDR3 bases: TGCAGTGCTAGAGACAGATCCCGCCCCTACGAGCAGTACTTC. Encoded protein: CSARDRSRPYEQYF.